This T cell receptor (beta chain) came from a study of cytomegalovirus exposure and HLA in healthy donors. Points on this clone: Its antigen is still unknown.

Data came from immunoSEQ multiplex PCR; TCRdb stores just in-frame clones and leaves some out. The data show 300,000 to 400,000 clones, with 88% seen just once and around 1% held by the top ten. V was clipped by 5 bases and J by 6 bases, with 16 bases between them. CDR3 length: 15 residues. Germline-derived CDR1 and CDR2 are SNHLY and FYNNEI. Study-wide results and limits: Overall, around 150 TCR beta chains were annotated as cytomegalovirus-associated. Reports credit the classifier with highly specific, highly sensitive diagnosis of cytomegalovirus status. A few CMV-associated chains were confirmed in vitro to be specific for CMV antigens. A later analysis found first-cohort TCR clusters tended to co-occur in the 90 to 150 validation repertoires.

This TCR was sampled from a young man in good health and CMV-seronegative. Sequencing was carried out using PBMCs. This chain joins TRBV2 and TRBJ2-2; D is unclear. CDR3 sequence (DNA): TGTGCCAGCAGTCGGGTCAGCACAACTTCCGGGGAGCTGTTTTTT. Translation gives CASSRVSTTSGELFF.